A single TCR beta chain is shown here with its context. Antigen: not known. The data were taken from a study of OX40 agonist ivuxolimab in advanced cancers. General study results and limits: On average, CD8+ T cells had more expanded clones than CD4+. Near-lowest levels of clonal expansion characterized partial responders at 0.1-3.0 mg/kg.

Produced via immunoSEQ multiplex PCR; TCRdb's table is partial and in-frame only. The repertoire includes around 100,000 clones, approximately 89% of them detected once, and about 0.31% sits in the top ten. The trim removed 11 bases at V and 4 bases at J, leaving 5 bases unmatched. The CDR3 is made up of 12 amino acids. CDR1 MDHEN and CDR2 SYDVKM come from the germline V gene. This clonotype was sampled from an adult with an advanced solid tumor such as melanoma, head and neck, liver or kidney cancer. The material sequenced was CD4+ or CD8+ T cells sorted from blood, taken in a trial of the OX40 agonist ivuxolimab. This chain joins TRBV28 and TRBJ1-2, with 9 positions matching TRBD1. The CDR3 loop is CAADRGGYGYTF. CDR3 nucleotide sequence: TGTGCCGCGGACAGGGGTGGCTATGGCTACACCTTC.